The rows below give T cell receptor beta chains drawn from one sample of a study of technical replicates of blood from four donors. The protocol was immunoSEQ multiplex PCR, while the TCRdb copy is restricted to in-frame clones and leaves out a portion. Here the sample spans tens of thousands of clones, under 98% being singletons. Sequences were obtained from T cells isolated from PBMCs. Every receptor here comes from a human donor in good health. CDR3s include the opening cysteine and the closing phenylalanine or tryptophan. The D gene is left open where the match is weak. Clone size appears in some rows only: once, few, many, or a class for an expanded clone.

size	length	V	D	J	DNA	CDR3
.	14	TRBV19	.	TRBJ1-5	TGTGCCAGTAGTATTTGGGCTAGCAATCAGCCCCAGCATTTT	CASSIWASNQPQHF
.	15	TRBV19	TRBD1	TRBJ2-3	TGTGCCAGTAGCCGACAGGGGTTGATAACAGATACGCAGTATTTT	CASSRQGLITDTQYF
.	14	TRBV28	.	TRBJ2-3	TGTGCCAGCAGCTGGGGGACACATCTAGATACGCAGTATTTT	CASSWGTHLDTQYF
.	14	TRBV19	.	TRBJ2-5	TGTGCCAGTAGTACCGGGACTTCTGAGGAGACCCAGTACTTC	CASSTGTSEETQYF
.	13	TRBV7-6	.	TRBJ1-5	TGTGCCAGCAGCGTACAGGAGAATCAGCCCCAGCATTTT	CASSVQENQPQHF
.	12	TRBV29-1	.	TRBJ1-1	TGCAGCGTTACGGGGGTGAGCACTGAAGCTTTCTTT	CSVTGVSTEAFF
.	12	TRBV30	.	TRBJ2-7	TGTGCCTGGAGTTCACAGGTTTACGAGCAGTACTTC	CAWSSQVYEQYF
.	13	TRBV30	.	TRBJ2-2	TGTGCCTGGACAGTGGCGAACACCGGGGAGCTGTTTTTT	CAWTVANTGELFF
.	16	TRBV7-6	.	TRBJ2-3	TGTGCCAGCAGCTCCTCTAGCAAGGCGGTGTCAGATACGCAGTATTTT	CASSSSSKAVSDTQYF
.	13	TRBV5-6	TRBD2	TRBJ2-3	TGTGCCAGCAGAGCGGGGGGGAGGAATACGCAGTATTTT	CASRAGGRNTQYF
.	13	TRBV6-5	TRBD1	TRBJ2-7	TGTGCCAGCAGCCGGACAGGGGTCGGGGAGCAGTACTTC	CASSRTGVGEQYF
.	13	TRBV4-2	.	TRBJ2-7	TGTGCCAGCAGCCAAGATGTGACTTACGAGCAGTACTTC	CASSQDVTYEQYF
.	14	TRBV28	TRBD1	TRBJ1-1	TGTGCCAGCAGTTGGGACAGGGAAATCACTGAAGCTTTCTTT	CASSWDREITEAFF
.	15	TRBV9	TRBD1	TRBJ1-2	TGTGCCAGCAGCGTAGACGGGACAGATAACTATGGCTACACCTTC	CASSVDGTDNYGYTF
.	16	TRBV11-2	TRBD1	TRBJ1-2	TGTGCCAGCAGCTCCCCCCGGAGGGGACAGACCTATGGCTACACCTTC	CASSSPRRGQTYGYTF
.	15	TRBV6-5	TRBD2	TRBJ2-7	TGTGCCAGCAGCCCCTCGGGTAGCGGGAGCCACGAGCAGTACTTC	CASSPSGSGSHEQYF
few	16	TRBV7-8	.	TRBJ2-3	TGTGCCAGCAGATACGGGCGGGACAGAGACACAGATACGCAGTATTTT	CASRYGRDRDTDTQYF
once	15	TRBV7-3	TRBD1	TRBJ2-7	TGTGCCAGCAGCCCAACAGGGGCCCCTGACTACGAGCAGTACTTC	CASSPTGAPDYEQYF
.	16	TRBV7-9	.	TRBJ2-5	TGTGCCAGCAGCTTTATTCCCCGGGACAACGGCGAGACCCAGTACTTC	CASSFIPRDNGETQYF
.	16	TRBV5-1	.	TRBJ2-3	TGCGCCTCCAGGGAGGGGGAAAGTCTTTGGACAGATACGCAGTATTTT	CASREGESLWTDTQYF
.	14	TRBV7-9	TRBD1	TRBJ1-1	TGTGCCAGCAGCCCTCAGACAGGGGACACTGAAGCTTTCTTT	CASSPQTGDTEAFF
.	12	TRBV7-9	.	TRBJ1-1	TGTGCCAGCACCCTAACGGGGTCTGAAGCTTTCTTT	CASTLTGSEAFF